These T cell receptor beta chains were read from a single sample in a study of cytomegalovirus exposure and HLA in healthy donors. The table came from immunoSEQ multiplex PCR; TCRdb's copy has only in-frame clones and leaves some out. Among hundreds of thousands of clones listed, roughly 84% were seen once. Sequenced input: PBMCs. The source is a man aged 18 to 29 in good health and CMV-seropositive. Both conserved end residues are part of each CDR3. The order of the fields is J gene, D gene, V gene, clone size, CDR3 DNA, CDR3 protein. A D gene is named only where the DNA matches it firmly. Clone sizes are given selectively: once, few, many, or a class where the clone is expanded.

J: TRBJ2-3
D: -
V: TRBV5-6
size: -
DNA: TGTGCCAGCAGCCGGGCCTTGTTAGCGCAGTATTTT
CDR3: CASSRALLAQYF

J: TRBJ1-1
D: -
V: TRBV18
size: -
DNA: TGTGCCAGCTCACCAATAAATCGGGACCGCGCTGAAGCTTTCTTT
CDR3: CASSPINRDRAEAFF

J: TRBJ1-5
D: -
V: TRBV6-6
size: -
DNA: TGTGCCAGCAGTCTAGCCGGGGAGGGTCAGCCCCAGCATTTT
CDR3: CASSLAGEGQPQHF

J: TRBJ2-1
D: -
V: TRBV6-5
size: -
DNA: TGTGCCAGCAGCTCCGGACAGAGCACCTACAATGAGCAGTTCTTC
CDR3: CASSSGQSTYNEQFF

J: TRBJ1-4
D: TRBD1
V: TRBV5-1
size: -
DNA: TGCGCCAGCAGCACAGGACAGGCAACTAATGAAAAACTGTTTTTT
CDR3: CASSTGQATNEKLFF

J: TRBJ2-7
D: -
V: TRBV5-4
size: -
DNA: TGTGCCAGCAGCACCGGAGAATCGGCCTACGAGCAGTACTTC
CDR3: CASSTGESAYEQYF

J: TRBJ2-2
D: -
V: TRBV11-2
size: -
DNA: TGTGCCAGCAGCTCCGCCGGAACCGGGGAGCTGTTTTTT
CDR3: CASSSAGTGELFF

J: TRBJ2-5
D: -
V: TRBV9
size: once
DNA: TGTGCCAGCAGCGTAGGGAGGGACCAAGCCGGGGAGACCCAGTACTTC
CDR3: CASSVGRDQAGETQYF

J: TRBJ1-5
D: -
V: TRBV6-6
size: -
DNA: TGTGCCAGCAGTTATGGGGGCAGCAATCAGCCCCAGCATTTT
CDR3: CASSYGGSNQPQHF

J: TRBJ2-7
D: TRBD1
V: TRBV6-1
size: -
DNA: TGTGCCAGCATTGGACAGGGGGCGGTCTCCTACGAGCAGTACTTC
CDR3: CASIGQGAVSYEQYF

J: TRBJ1-4
D: TRBD1
V: TRBV4-3
size: -
DNA: TGCGCCAGCGCGCGGAGGGGGACAGGGGGATCTAATGAAAAACTGTTTTTT
CDR3: CASARRGTGGSNEKLFF

J: TRBJ1-1
D: -
V: TRBV28
size: -
DNA: TGTGCCAGCAGTCTACAGGGCGGGAAGACTGAAGCTTTCTTT
CDR3: CASSLQGGKTEAFF

J: TRBJ2-1
D: -
V: TRBV2
size: once
DNA: TGTGCCAGCAGTGAAGGCCAGAATGAGCAGTTCTTC
CDR3: CASSEGQNEQFF

J: TRBJ1-1
D: -
V: TRBV15
size: -
DNA: TGTGCCACCAGTCACTACAGGGACGCAACTGAAGCTTTCTTT
CDR3: CATSHYRDATEAFF

J: TRBJ2-1
D: -
V: TRBV5-6
size: -
DNA: TGTGCCAGCAGCTTGGCCGGCAGGGCTAATGAGCAGTTCTTC
CDR3: CASSLAGRANEQFF

J: TRBJ2-3
D: -
V: TRBV5-6
size: -
DNA: TGTGCCAGCAGCTTGGATTGGGCGGATACGCAGTATTTT
CDR3: CASSLDWADTQYF

J: TRBJ2-5
D: -
V: TRBV5-1
size: -
DNA: TGCGCCAGCAGCTTGGCCGTATTATCCAGGGAACAAGAGACCCAGTACTTC
CDR3: CASSLAVLSREQETQYF

J: TRBJ2-3
D: TRBD2
V: TRBV5-4
size: -
DNA: TGTGCCAGCAGCTTGGGAATCGGGGGGGCCGATACGCAGTATTTT
CDR3: CASSLGIGGADTQYF

J: TRBJ2-7
D: TRBD1
V: TRBV5-8
size: -
DNA: TGTGCCAGCAGCCGGACAGGGGGCCCGTACGAGCAGTACTTC
CDR3: CASSRTGGPYEQYF

J: TRBJ1-2
D: -
V: TRBV6-1
size: -
DNA: TGTGCCAGCACCCCCTCGGACAATAGGTACGGCTACACCTTC
CDR3: CASTPSDNRYGYTF

J: TRBJ2-1
D: TRBD1
V: TRBV7-8
size: -
DNA: TGTGCCAGCAGCTTTAGGGAGACAGGGGAAAGCTACAATGAGCAGTTCTTC
CDR3: CASSFRETGESYNEQFF

J: TRBJ2-3
D: TRBD2
V: TRBV27
size: -
DNA: TGTGCCAGCAGCAGACTAGCGGGAGGCCCCGAGTACCCCACAGATACGCAGTATTTT
CDR3: CASSRLAGGPEYPTDTQYF

J: TRBJ2-1
D: TRBD2
V: TRBV9
size: -
DNA: TGTGCCAGCAGCGTAGCGGGACTAGCGGGAAGTAAACAGTTCTTC
CDR3: CASSVAGLAGSKQFF

J: TRBJ1-5
D: -
V: TRBV19
size: -
DNA: TGTGCCAGTAGTTGGGCGGGCGCCGCGGATTATCAGCCCCAGCATTTT
CDR3: CASSWAGAADYQPQHF

J: TRBJ2-1
D: -
V: TRBV28
size: -
DNA: TGTGCCAGTAAATTCCAGGGGTTCTGGGATGAGCAGTTCTTC
CDR3: CASKFQGFWDEQFF